A selection of T cell receptor beta chains follows, all from one sample in a study of blood T cell repertoires in COVID-19. The method was immunoSEQ multiplex PCR; TCRdb's version includes in-frame clones alone and lacks a portion of them. The sample has about 200,000 clones; more than 70% are singletons. Sequenced: peripheral blood. All receptors derive from a man aged 45 to 65 with COVID-19, enrolled during active disease. The CDR3 runs from the conserved cysteine through the conserved F or W. D genes are given only for firm matches. The size of a clone is reported for some rows only, either as once, few or many, or as a class for expanded clones.

.	TRBV15	.	TRBJ1-4	TGTGCCACCAGCAGGAGACAGACAACTAATGAAAAACTGTTTTTT	CATSRRQTTNEKLFF
.	TRBV5-1	TRBD1	TRBJ1-2	TGCGCCAGCAGGTCCGGGACAGGGTCGGGTTATGGCTACACCTTC	CASRSGTGSGYGYTF
.	TRBV19	.	TRBJ1-5	TGTGCCAGTAGTATAGATCCCGGGACTTCAATCGGGCCCCAGCATTTT	CASSIDPGTSIGPQHF
.	TRBV19	.	TRBJ1-2	TGTGCCAGTAGTATACTACCAAGGGGCGCGGTTAACGGCTACACCTTC	CASSILPRGAVNGYTF
.	TRBV7-2	TRBD1	TRBJ1-1	TGTGCCAGCAGCCCGGGACAGGGGGCTTTGAACACTGAAGCTTTCTTT	CASSPGQGALNTEAFF
.	TRBV6-5	TRBD1	TRBJ1-2	TGTGCCAGCAGTTCGACCGGGACAGGGCCGGTTTATGGCTACACCTTC	CASSSTGTGPVYGYTF
.	TRBV7-2	.	TRBJ2-2	TGTGCCAGCAGACAAAGACAGGTGGAAGGGGAGCTGTTTTTT	CASRQRQVEGELFF
few	TRBV6-2/TRBV6-3	TRBD1	TRBJ1-2	TGTGCCAGCAGTTACTCCTCAGGGGGCCTCTCTGGCTACACCTTC	CASSYSSGGLSGYTF
.	TRBV11-2	.	TRBJ1-1	TGTGCCAGCAGCCCTAGTCGCCCGTGGACTGAAGCTTTCTTT	CASSPSRPWTEAFF
.	TRBV3-1/TRBV3-2	TRBD2	TRBJ2-1	TGTGCCAGCAGCCAAGGCTGGACTAGGAAGTTCTTC	CASSQGWTRKFF
.	TRBV23-1	.	TRBJ1-5	TGCGCCAGCAGTCCCGGAGCCCCTGGACAGTCGACACGCAATCAGCCCCAGCATTTT	CASSPGAPGQSTRNQPQHF
.	TRBV4-3	.	TRBJ1-2	TGCGCCAGCAGCCAGCGTCGGACAGACTATGGCTACACCTTC	CASSQRRTDYGYTF
.	TRBV7-3	TRBD2	TRBJ2-1	TGTGCCAGCAGCCACCCGACTAGCGGGGGAGACAACTCCTACAATGAGCAGTTCTTC	CASSHPTSGGDNSYNEQFF
.	TRBV2	TRBD1	TRBJ1-6	TGTGCCAGCAGTTTGGACAGGCTTTCACCCCTCCACTTT	CASSLDRLSPLHF
.	TRBV3-1/TRBV3-2	.	TRBJ2-1	TGTGCCAGCAGCCCGGGCGGGACTGAGCAGTTCTTC	CASSPGGTEQFF
.	TRBV29-1	TRBD2	TRBJ2-6	TGCAGCTCCTGGGGAGGGTCTGGGGCCAACGTCCTGACTTTC	CSSWGGSGANVLTF
.	TRBV20-1	.	TRBJ2-1	TGCAGTGCCGGAGCCGATGAGCAGTTCTTC	CSAGADEQFF
.	TRBV11-2	.	TRBJ2-2	TGTGCCAGCAGCTTAGCGGCAGGCCCCACCGGGGAGCTGTTTTTT	CASSLAAGPTGELFF
.	TRBV6-2/TRBV6-3	.	TRBJ2-7	TGTGCCAGCAGTTACTCAGGCAACTACCGAGAGCAGTACTTC	CASSYSGNYREQYF
.	TRBV10-2	TRBD1	TRBJ1-3	TGCGCCAGCAGTTCGGGACAGGGACCTGGAAACACCATATATTTT	CASSSGQGPGNTIYF
.	TRBV18	.	TRBJ2-5	TGTGCCAGCTCACCACCGAACGAGGCAGAGACCCAGTACTTC	CASSPPNEAETQYF
.	TRBV6-5	.	TRBJ1-2	TGTGCCAGCAGTTACGGGGCATGGGGCAGCTATGGCTACACCTTC	CASSYGAWGSYGYTF